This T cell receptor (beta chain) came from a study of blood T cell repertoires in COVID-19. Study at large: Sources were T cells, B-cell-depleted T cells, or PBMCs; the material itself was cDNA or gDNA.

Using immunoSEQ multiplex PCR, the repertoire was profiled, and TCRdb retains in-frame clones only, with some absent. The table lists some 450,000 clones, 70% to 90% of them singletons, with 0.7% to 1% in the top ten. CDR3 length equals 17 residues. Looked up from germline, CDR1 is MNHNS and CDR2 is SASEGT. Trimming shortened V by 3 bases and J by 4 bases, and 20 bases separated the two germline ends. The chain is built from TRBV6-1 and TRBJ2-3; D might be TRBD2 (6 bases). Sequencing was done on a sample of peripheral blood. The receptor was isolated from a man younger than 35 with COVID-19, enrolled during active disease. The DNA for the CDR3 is TGTGCCAGCAGTGATGGCGGCGGACGATCGGGGGCAGATACGCAGTATTTT. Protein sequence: CASSDGGGRSGADTQYF.